The following is a TCR beta chain sequence with its context. The target antigen is unknown. Germline V gene data show CDR1 as SEHNR and CDR2 as FQNEAQ (reference sequence). V was clipped by 3 bases and J by 4 bases; unmatched bases: 11. The CDR3 runs 17 residues. These data belong to a study of human T cells and chemical hapten exposure. Study at large: Researchers reported sensitizing a roughly 2 cm by roughly 2 cm upper inner arm skin site with 2% DPC. TCR yields per sample varied mostly from small pooled library volume differences. Findings and caveats of the study: While controls formed fewer of them, expanded TCRs formed significantly more large CDR3 similarity clusters.

The sample's time point: patch test 1, 2 weeks after DPC sensitization. Regarding treatment: therapeutic diphenylcyclopropenone sensitization with weekly scalp DPC. Participating donors were patients with alopecia, aged 18 to 70 years, considered appropriate candidates for DPC. TCRdb independently ran MiXCR on the RACE reads; one entry per CDR3 protein. The sample consists of 100,000 to 150,000 distinct CDR3 sequences, roughly 13% of them appearing once. The sample in question was whole blood, obtained in connection with sensitization to the hapten diphenylcyclopropenone (DPC). This chain links TRBV7-9 with TRBJ2-1, with 8 bases identical to TRBD1. The source is a man between 18 and 35 years old with alopecia areata. Some clones in this sample may be carry-over from other donors' samples. The CDR3 nucleotides are TGTGCCAGCAGCTTTTGGGCGACAGGGGTCCGATACAATGAGCAGTTCTTC. It translates to CASSFWATGVRYNEQFF.